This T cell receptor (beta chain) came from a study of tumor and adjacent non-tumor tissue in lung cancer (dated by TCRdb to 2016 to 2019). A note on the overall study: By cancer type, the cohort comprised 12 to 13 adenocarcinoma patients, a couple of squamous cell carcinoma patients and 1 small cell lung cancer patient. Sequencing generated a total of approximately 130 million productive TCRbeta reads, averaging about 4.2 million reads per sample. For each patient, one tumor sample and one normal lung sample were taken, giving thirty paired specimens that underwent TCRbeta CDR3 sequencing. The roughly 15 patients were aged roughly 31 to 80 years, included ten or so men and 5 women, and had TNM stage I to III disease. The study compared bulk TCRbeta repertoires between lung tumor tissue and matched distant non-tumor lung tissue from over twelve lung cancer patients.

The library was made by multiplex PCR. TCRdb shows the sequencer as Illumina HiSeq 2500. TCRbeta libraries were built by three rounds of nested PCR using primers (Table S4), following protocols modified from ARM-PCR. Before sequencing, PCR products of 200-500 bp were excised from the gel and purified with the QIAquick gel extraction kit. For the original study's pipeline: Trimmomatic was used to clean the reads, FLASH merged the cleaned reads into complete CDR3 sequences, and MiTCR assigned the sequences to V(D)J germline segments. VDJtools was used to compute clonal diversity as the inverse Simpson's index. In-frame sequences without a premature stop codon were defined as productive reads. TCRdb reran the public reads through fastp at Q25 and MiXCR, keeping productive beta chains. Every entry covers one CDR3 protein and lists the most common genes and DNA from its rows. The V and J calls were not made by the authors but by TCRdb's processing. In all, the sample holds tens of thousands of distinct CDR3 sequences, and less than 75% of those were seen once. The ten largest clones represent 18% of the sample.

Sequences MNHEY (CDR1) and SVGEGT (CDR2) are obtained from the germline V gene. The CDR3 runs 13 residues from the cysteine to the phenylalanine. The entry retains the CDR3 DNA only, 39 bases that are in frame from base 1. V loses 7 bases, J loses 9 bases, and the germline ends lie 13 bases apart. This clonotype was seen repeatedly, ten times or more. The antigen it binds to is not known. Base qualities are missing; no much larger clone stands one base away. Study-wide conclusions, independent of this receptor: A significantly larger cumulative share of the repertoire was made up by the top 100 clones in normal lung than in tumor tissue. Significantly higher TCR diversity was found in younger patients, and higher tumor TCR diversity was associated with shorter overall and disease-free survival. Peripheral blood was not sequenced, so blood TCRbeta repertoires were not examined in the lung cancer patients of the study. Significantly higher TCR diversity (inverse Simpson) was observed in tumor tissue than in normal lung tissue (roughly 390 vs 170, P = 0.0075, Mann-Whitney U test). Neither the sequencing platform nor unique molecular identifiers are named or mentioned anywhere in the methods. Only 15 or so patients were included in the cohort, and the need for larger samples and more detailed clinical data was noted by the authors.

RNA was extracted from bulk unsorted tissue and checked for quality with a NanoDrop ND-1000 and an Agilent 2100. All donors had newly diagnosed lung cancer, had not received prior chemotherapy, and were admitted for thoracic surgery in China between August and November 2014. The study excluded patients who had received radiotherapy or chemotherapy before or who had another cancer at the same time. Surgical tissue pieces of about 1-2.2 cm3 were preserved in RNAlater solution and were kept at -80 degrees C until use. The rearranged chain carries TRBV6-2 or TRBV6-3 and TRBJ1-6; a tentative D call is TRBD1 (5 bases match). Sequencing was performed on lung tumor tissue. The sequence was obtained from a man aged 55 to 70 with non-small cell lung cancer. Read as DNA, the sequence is TGTGCCAGCAAATCCTCCAGGGTTTCACCCCTCCACTTT. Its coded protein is CASKSSRVSPLHF.